This T cell receptor (beta chain) emerged from a study of blood T cell repertoires in COVID-19. Background on the study: COVID-19 samples, acute and convalescent, were from the United States, Italy and Spain. T cells, B-cell-depleted T cells, or PBMCs supplied cDNA or gDNA.

This clone has a single count. This CDR3 has 12 residues. With 1 base removed from V and 12 bases from J, the gap between germline ends came to 10 bases. Assay: immunoSEQ multiplex PCR; the TCRdb copy retains only in-frame clones and omits some. The repertoire has more than 60,000 clones, about 93% of them found once; the top ten carry less than 9%. The sequence came from a human donor in a cohort sampled during active COVID-19. The specimen sequenced was peripheral blood. The chain recombines TRBV12-3 or TRBV12-4 with TRBJ1-5; D uncertain. CDR3 DNA: TGTGCCAGCAGTTTAGGGGCAGTACGCCAGCATTTT. Protein sequence: CASSLGAVRQHF.